Presented here are 32 T cell receptor beta chains from one specimen sequenced in a study of CD8 T cells in ankylosing spondylitis. Study-wide findings and caveats: Among TCR beta sequences, a motif of under ten highly homologous variants appeared characteristic of ankylosing spondylitis blood.

The antigens these receptors bind are not known. TCRdb analysed the 5' RACE reads with MiXCR anew, one entry per CDR3 protein. This sample has roughly 700,000 distinct CDR3 sequences, with around 20% found just once. Sequenced input: blood, either unsorted or a sorted T cell fraction (not recorded which). All receptors come from a male donor with ankylosing spondylitis.

The chain joins TRBV6-5 to TRBJ2-2; TRBD2 agrees at 8 bases. The V gene's germline CDR1 is MNHEY and CDR2 SVGAGI. The V segment lost 4 bases and the J segment 7 bases; nucleotides outside the gene matches: 17. This CDR3 has 18 amino acids. The CDR3: CASSSNPGLELVGGELFF. CDR3 bases: TGTGCCAGCAGTTCGAATCCGGGACTAGAATTAGTAGGCGGGGAGCTGTTTTTT.

CDR3 DNA: TGCAGCGTTGAACGGGAGGGGGGAGAGGTCAATGAGCAGTTCTTC. It codes for CSVEREGGEVNEQFF. This chain links TRBV29-1 with TRBJ2-1; 8 nucleotides line up with TRBD2. V was clipped by 2 bases and J by 6 bases; unmatched bases: 9. CDR1 SQVTM and CDR2 ANQGSEA come from the germline V gene. CDR3 length equals 15 residues.

This clonotype was seen many times. This rearrangement joins TRBV9 to TRBJ2-7; D tentatively reads TRBD1 or TRBD2 (5 bases each). With 2 bases removed from V and 1 base from J, the gap between germline ends came to 10 bases. Germline-derived CDR1 and CDR2 are SGDLS and YYNGEE. The CDR3 loop spans 14 amino acids. The CDR3 reads CASSVGTDSYEQYF. CDR3 DNA: TGTGCCAGCAGCGTCGGGACCGATTCCTACGAGCAGTACTTC.

The chain is built from TRBV3-1 and TRBJ2-1; D ambiguous. The V end was cut by 3 bases, the J end by 5 bases, with 14 bases between. The CDR3 runs to 15 residues. Germline values: CDR1 LGHDT, CDR2 YNNKEL (reference sequence). CDR3 residues: CASSHLPSDDNEQFF. The CDR3 DNA is TGTGCCAGCAGCCATCTCCCCTCGGACGACAATGAGCAGTTCTTC.

Written as DNA, the CDR3 is TGTGCCAGCAGCCAGGGGCGATCTAACACCGGGGAGCTGTTTTTT. Protein: CASSQGRSNTGELFF. This chain connects TRBV3-1 to TRBJ2-2, with TRBD1 as a possible D gene (5 bases). Trimming left V 3 bases short and J 2 bases short, with 10 bases between. The CDR3 covers 15 residues. CDR1 is LGHDT and CDR2 is YNNKEL in the germline V gene (reference sequence).

This chain joins TRBV12-3 or TRBV12-4 and TRBJ1-5, with D uncertain. CDR3 length equals 13 residues. V lost 7 bases and J lost 3, with 10 bases in between. The DNA for the CDR3 is TGTGCCAGCACCCGGATGCTCAATCAGCCCCAGCATTTT. It yields the protein CASTRMLNQPQHF.

This clonotype was picked up a small number of times. V is TRBV12-3 or TRBV12-4 and J is TRBJ1-6, with 7 positions matching TRBD1. Trimming at V came to 5 bases and at J to 0 bases, leaving 4 bases not matched to a gene. The CDR3 is made up of 16 amino acids. CDR3 in DNA: TGTGCCAGCAGTGGGCGACAGGGCTCCTATAATTCACCCCTCCACTTT. Translating it yields CASSGRQGSYNSPLHF.

This clonotype was seen ten or more times. This chain connects TRBV12-3 or TRBV12-4 to TRBJ2-5, with TRBD2 matching over 7 bases. The ends lost 3 bases at V and 5 bases at J; junction bases unmatched: 6. The length of the CDR3 is 14 residues. The CDR3 sequence: CASSLGGVGETQYF. The CDR3 DNA reads TGTGCCAGCAGTTTGGGGGGGGTCGGGGAGACCCAGTACTTC.

The chain combines TRBV28 with TRBJ2-1; TRBD1 matches 7 bases. Trimming at V came to 7 bases and at J to 5 bases, leaving 5 bases not matched to a gene. The CDR3 consists of 13 residues. Germline CDR1 reads MDHEN; CDR2 reads SYDVKM. The CDR3 DNA reads as TGTGCCAGCATCACCGACAGGGACAATGAGCAGTTCTTC. Protein product: CASITDRDNEQFF.

This clonotype was seen a few times. The chain joins TRBV4-1 to TRBJ2-3, with TRBD2 matching over 7 bases. Per germline, CDR1 MGHRA and CDR2 YSYEKL. The CDR3 extends over 18 amino acids. With 0 bases clipped from V and 9 bases from J, the junction kept 18 bases outside the gene matches. The CDR3, as DNA: TGCGCCAGCAGCCAAGAGGGTGGAGGATGGGGAGGGAGCAACACGCAGTATTTT. It yields the protein CASSQEGGGWGGSNTQYF.

The chain has TRBV18 and TRBJ1-4; 7 bases are shared with TRBD1. V was clipped by 5 bases and J by 8 bases; unmatched bases: 5. The CDR3 covers 13 residues. CDR1 is KGHSH and CDR2 is LQKENI in the germline V gene. This chain's CDR3 is CASSRDSGEKLFF. The CDR3 nucleotides are TGTGCCAGCTCAAGGGACAGCGGGGAAAAACTGTTTTTT. The full variable domain, rest sourced from reference TRBV18 and TRBJ1-4, is NAGVMQNPRHLVRRRGQEARLRCSPMKGHSHVYWYRQLPEEGLKFMVYLQKENIIDESGMPKERFSAEFPKEGPSILRIQQVVRGDSAAYFCASSRDSGEKLFFGSGTQLSVL.

The chain links TRBV4-2 to TRBJ2-5; 8 bases are shared with TRBD2. This CDR3 spans 14 amino acids. Trimming removed 0 bases from V and 4 bases from J; junction bases left unmatched: 1. In germline, CDR1 is LGHNA, CDR2 YNFKEQ. Written as DNA, the CDR3 is TGTGCCAGCAGCCAAGAGGGACTAGGAGAGACCCAGTACTTC. It translates to CASSQEGLGETQYF.

In this sample, this clonotype turned up a few times. The chain recombines TRBV30 with TRBJ1-5; D remains ambiguous. Germline CDR1 GTSNPN, CDR2 SVGIG (reference sequence). Trimming removed 0 bases from V and 4 bases from J, with 13 bases in between. This CDR3 has 15 amino acids. In nucleotides, the CDR3 is TGTGCCTGGAGTGTATCTAGTTCGGTAAATCAGCCCCAGCATTTT. Residues: CAWSVSSSVNQPQHF.

This clonotype was observed a few times. The chain is built from TRBV6-5 and TRBJ1-2, with D perhaps matching TRBD1 (6 bases). The V end was cut by 3 bases, the J end by 4 bases, with 15 bases between. Per the germline V gene, CDR1 is MNHEY and CDR2 is SVGAGI. The CDR3 length is 15 residues. The CDR3 region has the DNA TGTGCCAGCAGTTATTCCTCCGGGACATTCTATGGCTACACCTTC. Residues: CASSYSSGTFYGYTF.

Only a few counts were recorded for this clonotype. The V and J genes are TRBV7-9 and TRBJ1-2, with D possibly being TRBD1 (5 bases). The CDR3 contains 14 residues. V lost 3 bases and J 6 bases, leaving 14 bases between the germline ends. Germline-derived CDR1 and CDR2 are SEHNR and FQNEAQ (reference sequence). Here the CDR3 reads CASSFRDSLDGYTF. In nucleotides, the CDR3 is TGTGCCAGCAGCTTCCGGGACTCCCTGGATGGCTACACCTTC. The variable domain in full, completed from reference TRBV7-9 and TRBJ1-2, reads DTGVSQNPRHKITKRGQNVTFRCDPISEHNRLYWYRQTLGQGPEFLTYFQNEAQLEKSRLLSDRFSAERPKGSFSTLEIQRTEQGDSAMYLCASSFRDSLDGYTFGSGTRLTVV.

This clonotype has only a few counts. This rearrangement joins TRBV6-5 to TRBJ2-1, with D tentatively TRBD1 (5 bases). Germline V lookup: CDR1 MNHEY, CDR2 SVGAGI. V lost 0 bases to trimming and J lost 5 bases, with 14 bases between them. The CDR3 contains 16 residues. The DNA of the CDR3 is TGTGCCAGCAGTTACTCAGGGGAACACAAAGACAATGAGCAGTTCTTC. Translation: CASSYSGEHKDNEQFF.

J is TRBJ2-2 and V is TRBV15; D gene unclear. Trimming pared 0 bases from V and 6 bases from J, leaving 17 bases between. The germline gives CDR1 LNHNV, CDR2 YYDKDF (reference sequence). The CDR3 has 17 amino acids. CDR3 in DNA: TGTGCCACCAGCAGAGAAAGTCGTCTCTTGGGGTCCGGGGAGCTGTTTTTT. Residues: CATSRESRLLGSGELFF. Drawing the rest from reference TRBV15 and TRBJ2-2, the complete variable domain is DAMVIQNPRYQVTQFGKPVTLSCSQTLNHNVMYWYQQKSSQAPKLLFHYYDKDFNNEADTPDNFQSRRPNTSFCFLDIRSPGLGDTAMYLCATSRESRLLGSGELFFGEGSRLTVL.

The chain combines TRBV29-1 with TRBJ2-1; D is perhaps TRBD2 (6 bases). This CDR3 is built from 12 residues. The germline V and J ends were trimmed by 8 bases and 13 bases, with 21 bases remaining between them. The V gene's germline CDR1 is SQVTM and CDR2 ANQGSEA. The CDR3 nucleotides are TGCAGCTGCGCGGCCGTAGTGCGGGAACAGTTCTTC. Translated, it gives CSCAAVVREQFF.

This clonotype was found a few times. The rearrangement links TRBV5-1 to TRBJ1-5; 8 positions agree with TRBD1. The germline CDR1 and CDR2 sequences are SGHRS and YFSETQ. V dropped 4 bases and J dropped 6; count of bases not matched to a gene: 6. The CDR3 has 14 amino acids. The CDR3 loop is CASSIGQGGQPQHF. CDR3 DNA sequence: TGCGCCAGCAGCATTGGACAGGGCGGTCAGCCCCAGCATTTT.

This clonotype turned up a few times. The V and J genes are TRBV11-2 and TRBJ2-1, with 8 bases lining up with TRBD2. The CDR3 loop spans 14 amino acids. Trimming at V came to 0 bases and at J to 10 bases, leaving 5 bases not matched to a gene. The germline gives CDR1 SGHAT, CDR2 FQNNGV. In DNA, the CDR3 is TGTGCCAGCAGCTTAGAACGACTAGCGTGGGAGCAGTTCTTC. Protein sequence: CASSLERLAWEQFF.

This chain links TRBV12-3 or TRBV12-4 with TRBJ1-5, with a weak D call TRBD1 (6 bases). The CDR3 spans 16 residues. Trimming cost V 3 bases and J 7 bases, with 19 bases left between them. The CDR3 coding sequence is TGTGCCAGCAGTTTCTCTGGGGGGGGCGTGTGGCAGCCCCAGCATTTT. It codes for CASSFSGGGVWQPQHF.

The CDR3 spells CASSPPGAVNEQFF. Written as DNA, the CDR3 is TGTGCCAGCAGCCCCCCGGGGGCTGTCAATGAGCAGTTCTTC. The gene calls are TRBV28 and TRBJ2-1; D assignment may be TRBD1 or TRBD2 (6 bases each). Germline lookup yields CDR1 MDHEN and CDR2 SYDVKM. The CDR3 loop spans 14 amino acids. Between the trimmed V and J ends, which lost 6 bases and 6 bases, there was a span of 15 bases.

This clonotype came up a few times. V is TRBV7-9 and J is TRBJ1-1, with no clear D. The germline V gene encodes CDR1 SEHNR and CDR2 FQNEAQ (reference sequence). The V end was cut by 4 bases, the J end by 4 bases, with 16 bases between. This CDR3 contains 15 residues. Here the CDR3 DNA reads TGTGCCAGCAGCTCCCTCCCACTGGAGCGCACTGAAGCTTTCTTT. Encoded protein: CASSSLPLERTEAFF.

J is TRBJ2-6 and V is TRBV4-1; D is perhaps TRBD1 (5 bases). The CDR3 is 15 amino acids. Germline V gives CDR1 MGHRA, CDR2 YSYEKL. V lost 5 bases and J lost 0, with 8 bases in between. CDR3 sequence (DNA): TGCGCCAGCAGCGACAGTCCCTCTGGGGCCAACGTCCTGACTTTC. Protein product: CASSDSPSGANVLTF.

This chain joins TRBV12-3 or TRBV12-4 and TRBJ2-1; D remains unclear. CDR3 length: 14 amino acids. V shed 8 bases and J shed 10 bases, with 21 bases lying between them. CDR3 region: CASLNTPYVGEQFF. The CDR3 nucleotides read TGTGCCAGCCTGAACACCCCATATGTAGGGGAGCAGTTCTTC.

This clonotype has a count of ten or more. The V call is TRBV4-1, the J call TRBJ2-1; 8 bases are a match to TRBD2. J gave up 7 bases and V 6 bases, and 11 bases lay outside the gene matches. Germline V lookup: CDR1 MGHRA, CDR2 YSYEKL. CDR3 length: 15 amino acids. In nucleotides, the CDR3 is TGCGCCAGCAGTCATATTGCGGGGGGCAGTAATGAGCAGTTCTTC. This encodes CASSHIAGGSNEQFF.

This clonotype was counted a few times. The genes are TRBV12-3 or TRBV12-4 and TRBJ2-7; D gene uncertain. CDR3 length: 13 amino acids. Trimming took 1 base from V and 3 from J, leaving 7 bases between them. The CDR3 loop reads CASSLVWGYEQYF. CDR3 bases: TGTGCCAGCAGTTTAGTGTGGGGCTACGAGCAGTACTTC.

This clonotype was seen a few times. V and J are TRBV21-1 and TRBJ1-2. TRBV21-1 is a documented pseudogene. The CDR3 is 13 residues long. The CDR3 reads CASSNRKPYGYTF. CDR3 nucleotide sequence: TGTGCCAGCAGCAATCGAAAGCCCTATGGCTACACCTTC.

The chain is built from TRBV12-3 or TRBV12-4 and TRBJ2-1; the D gene is possibly TRBD1 (5 bases). V dropped 8 bases and J dropped 9 bases, with 11 bases sitting between them. This CDR3 contains 11 residues. For the CDR3, the DNA is TGTGCCAGCCGCGGAAGGGGTGAGCAGTTCTTC. Amino acid sequence: CASRGRGEQFF.

The chain has TRBV19 and TRBJ1-1; D is uncertain. This CDR3 is built from 12 residues. The germline V gene encodes CDR1 LNHDA and CDR2 SQIVND (reference sequence). Trimming pared 4 bases from V and 5 bases from J, leaving 8 bases between. The CDR3 reads CASSKRRTEAFF. Here the CDR3 DNA reads TGTGCCAGTAGTAAAAGGCGGACTGAAGCTTTCTTT.

This clonotype has just a few counts. V gene TRBV7-9 combines with J gene TRBJ2-7, with TRBD2 matching over 8 bases. V trimming: 8 bases; J trimming: 4 bases; junction bases outside the gene matches: 13. The CDR3 extends over 15 amino acids. Germline V CDR1 and CDR2: SEHNR, FQNEAQ (reference sequence). CDR3 bases: TGTGCCAGCTTTCCCTCCAAAGCGGGAGAGTACGAGCAGTACTTC. It specifies CASFPSKAGEYEQYF. Using reference TRBV7-9 and TRBJ2-7 for the parts outside the CDR3, the full variable domain is DTGVSQNPRHKITKRGQNVTFRCDPISEHNRLYWYRQTLGQGPEFLTYFQNEAQLEKSRLLSDRFSAERPKGSFSTLEIQRTEQGDSAMYLCASFPSKAGEYEQYFGPGTRLTVT.

This clonotype came up a few times. The chain recombines TRBV12-3 or TRBV12-4 with TRBJ2-3, with TRBD1 matching over 10 bases. Germline trimming cut 5 bases from V and 2 bases from J; bases unmatched to any gene: 7. This CDR3 spans 16 amino acids. CDR3 nucleotides: TGTGCCAGCAGTCCGAGACAGGGGGCTACCACAGATACGCAGTATTTT. Translation gives CASSPRQGATTDTQYF.